The clone carrying this T cell receptor (beta chain) came up once. Target depth was 1 in 200,000 to 1 in 1 million T cells, about 10x per clonotype. TCRdb keeps only in-frame clones here, not all; method: immunoSEQ multiplex PCR. The sample records roughly 250,000 clones, 70% being singletons. The TCR beta libraries used around 2 micrograms of genomic DNA that came from cryopreserved PBMCs. This sample stems from a study of cytotoxic CD8 clonotypes in ibrutinib-treated CLL. This receptor was obtained from a human donor with chronic lymphocytic leukemia. The material was PBMCs, obtained after 24 months of ibrutinib treatment.

This CDR3 is CASSQDPNYQPQHF. CDR3 bases: TGTGCCAGCAGTCAGGACCCAAATTATCAGCCCCAGCATTTT. The gene calls are TRBV6-5 and TRBJ1-5; D is ambiguous. V shed 5 bases and J shed 5 bases, with 13 bases lying between them. Germline-derived CDR1 and CDR2 are MNHEY and SVGAGI. The CDR3 is 14 amino acids.